In this sample, the clone carrying this TCR beta chain turned up a few times. The target antigen is unknown. The sample is drawn from a study of CD8+ T cells in alopecia areata. This CDR3 comprises 11 residues. The germline V gene encodes CDR1 MNHEY and CDR2 SMNVEV (reference sequence). The V end lost 10 bases, the J end lost 6 bases, and 11 bases lay between the germline ends. The authors extracted RNA and reverse transcribed it into cDNA as the sequencing template. Generated by immunoSEQ multiplex PCR, the TCRdb table keeps only in-frame clones and is missing some. The table lists 95,000 to 150,000 clones, approximately 47% of them singletons. Findings and caveats of the study: For lesional scalp, especially alopecia totalis/universalis, clonality was higher than in normal scalp.

This clonotype originated in a human donor with alopecia areata. Sequencing was carried out using NKG2D-low CD8+ T cells sorted from blood. The gene calls are TRBV27 and TRBJ2-3; D is ambiguous. As DNA, the CDR3 is TGTGCCACCCGGACCCCGGATACGCAGTATTTT. Its protein is CATRTPDTQYF.